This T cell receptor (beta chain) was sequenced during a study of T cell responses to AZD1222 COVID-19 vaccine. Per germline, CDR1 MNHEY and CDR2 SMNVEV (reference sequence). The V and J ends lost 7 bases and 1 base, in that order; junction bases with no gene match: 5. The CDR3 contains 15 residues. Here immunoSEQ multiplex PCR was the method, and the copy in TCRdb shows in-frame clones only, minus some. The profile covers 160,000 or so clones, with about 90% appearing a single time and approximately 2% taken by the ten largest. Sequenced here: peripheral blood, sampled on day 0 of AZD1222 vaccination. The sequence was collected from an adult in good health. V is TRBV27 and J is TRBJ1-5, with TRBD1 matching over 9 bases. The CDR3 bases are TGTGCCAGCACTCCCGGACAGGGGAGCAATCAGCCCCAGCATTTT. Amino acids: CASTPGQGSNQPQHF.